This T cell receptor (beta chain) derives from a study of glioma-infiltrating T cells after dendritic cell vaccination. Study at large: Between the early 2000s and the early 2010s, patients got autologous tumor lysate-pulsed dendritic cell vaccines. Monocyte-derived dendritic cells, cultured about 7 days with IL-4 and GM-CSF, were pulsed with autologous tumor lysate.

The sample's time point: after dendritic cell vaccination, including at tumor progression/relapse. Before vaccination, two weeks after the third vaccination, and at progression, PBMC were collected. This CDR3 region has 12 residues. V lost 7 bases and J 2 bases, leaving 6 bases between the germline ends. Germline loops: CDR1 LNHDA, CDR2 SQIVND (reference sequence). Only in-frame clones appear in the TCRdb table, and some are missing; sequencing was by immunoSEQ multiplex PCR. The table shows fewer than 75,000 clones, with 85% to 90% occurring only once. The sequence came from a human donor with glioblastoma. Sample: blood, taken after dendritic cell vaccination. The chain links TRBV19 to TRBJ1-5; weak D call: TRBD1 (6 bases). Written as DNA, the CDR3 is TGTGCCAGTACAGGGGGCAATCAGCCCCAGCATTTT. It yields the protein CASTGGNQPQHF.